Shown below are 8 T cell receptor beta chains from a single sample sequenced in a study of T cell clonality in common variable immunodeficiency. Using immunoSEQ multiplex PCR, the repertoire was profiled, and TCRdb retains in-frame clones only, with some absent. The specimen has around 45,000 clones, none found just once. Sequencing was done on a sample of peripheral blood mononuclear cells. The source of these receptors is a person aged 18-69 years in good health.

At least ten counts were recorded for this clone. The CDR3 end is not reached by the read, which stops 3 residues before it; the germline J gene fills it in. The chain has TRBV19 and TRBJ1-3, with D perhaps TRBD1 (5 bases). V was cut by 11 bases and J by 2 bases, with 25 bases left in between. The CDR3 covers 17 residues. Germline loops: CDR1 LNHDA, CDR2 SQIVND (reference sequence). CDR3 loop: CASSQDRRVMTGNTIYF. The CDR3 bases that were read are TGTGCCTCTAGTCAGGATCGCAGGGTGATGACTGGAAACACC.

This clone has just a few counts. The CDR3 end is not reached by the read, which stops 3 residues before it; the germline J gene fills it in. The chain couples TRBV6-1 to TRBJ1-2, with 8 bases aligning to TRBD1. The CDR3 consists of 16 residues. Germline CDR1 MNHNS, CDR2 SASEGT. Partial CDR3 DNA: TGTGCCAGCAGTGCAGGACAGGGAAGGGGCACAGATACC. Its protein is CASSAGQGRGTDT. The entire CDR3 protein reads CASSAGQGRGTDTYTF.

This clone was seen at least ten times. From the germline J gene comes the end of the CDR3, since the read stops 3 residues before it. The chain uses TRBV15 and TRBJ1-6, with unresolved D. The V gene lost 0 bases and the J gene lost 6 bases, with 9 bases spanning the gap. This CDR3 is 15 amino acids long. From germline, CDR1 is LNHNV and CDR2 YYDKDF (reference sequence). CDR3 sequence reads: CATSRERRLNSPLHF. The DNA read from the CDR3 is TGTGCCACCAGCAGAGAAAGAAGACTTAATTCACCC.

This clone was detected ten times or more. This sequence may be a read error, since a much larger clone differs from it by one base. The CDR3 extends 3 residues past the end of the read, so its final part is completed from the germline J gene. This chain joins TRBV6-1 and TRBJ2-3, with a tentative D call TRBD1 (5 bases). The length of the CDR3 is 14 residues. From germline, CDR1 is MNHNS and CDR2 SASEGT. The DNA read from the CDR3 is TGTGCCAGCAGTGCCAGGGCCGTTGATCAGCCG. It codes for CASSARAVDQP. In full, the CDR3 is CASSARAVDQPQYF.

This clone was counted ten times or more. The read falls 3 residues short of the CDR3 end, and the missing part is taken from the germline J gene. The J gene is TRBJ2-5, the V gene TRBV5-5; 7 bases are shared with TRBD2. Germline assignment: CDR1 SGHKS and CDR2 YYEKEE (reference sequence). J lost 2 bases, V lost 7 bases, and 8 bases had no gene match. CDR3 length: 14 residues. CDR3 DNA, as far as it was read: TGTGCCAGCGGGTCTAGCGGAGTACAAGAGACC. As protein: CASGSSGVQET. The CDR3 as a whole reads CASGSSGVQETQYF.

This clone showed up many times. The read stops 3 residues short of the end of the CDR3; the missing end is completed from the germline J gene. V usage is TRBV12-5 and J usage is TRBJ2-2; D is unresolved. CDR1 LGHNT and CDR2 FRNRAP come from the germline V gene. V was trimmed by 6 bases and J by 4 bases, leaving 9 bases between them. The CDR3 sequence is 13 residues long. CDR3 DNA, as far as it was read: TGTGCTAGTGGCCTCAAGCTCACCGGGGAG. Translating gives CASGLKLTGE. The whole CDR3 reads CASGLKLTGELFF.

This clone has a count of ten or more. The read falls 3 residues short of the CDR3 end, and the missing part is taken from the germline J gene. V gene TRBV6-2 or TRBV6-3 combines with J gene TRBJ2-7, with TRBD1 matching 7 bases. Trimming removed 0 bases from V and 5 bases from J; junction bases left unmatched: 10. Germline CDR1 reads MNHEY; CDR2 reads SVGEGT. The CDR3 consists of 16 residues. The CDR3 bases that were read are TGTGCCAGCAGTTACTCACCTGGACAGGAGGTGAACGAG. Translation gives CASSYSPGQEVNE. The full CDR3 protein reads CASSYSPGQEVNEQYF.

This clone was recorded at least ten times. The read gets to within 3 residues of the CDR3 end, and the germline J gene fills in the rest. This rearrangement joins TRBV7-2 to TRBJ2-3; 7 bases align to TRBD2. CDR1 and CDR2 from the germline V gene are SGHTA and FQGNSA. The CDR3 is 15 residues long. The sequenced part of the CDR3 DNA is TGTGCAAAAAGGGAGGGCGGGTCCCGCACAGATACG. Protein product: CAKREGGSRTDT. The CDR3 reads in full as CAKREGGSRTDTQYF.